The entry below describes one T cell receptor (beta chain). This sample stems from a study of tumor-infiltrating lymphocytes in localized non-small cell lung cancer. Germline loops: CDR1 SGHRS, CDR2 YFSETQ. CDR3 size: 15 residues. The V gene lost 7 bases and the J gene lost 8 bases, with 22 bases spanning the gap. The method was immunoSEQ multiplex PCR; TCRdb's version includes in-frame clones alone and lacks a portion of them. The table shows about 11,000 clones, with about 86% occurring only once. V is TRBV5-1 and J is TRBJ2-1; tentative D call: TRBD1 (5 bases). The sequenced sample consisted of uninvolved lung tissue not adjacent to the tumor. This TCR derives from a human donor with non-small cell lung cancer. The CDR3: CASAGAQPIGDEQFF. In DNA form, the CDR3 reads TGCGCCAGCGCTGGGGCACAGCCGATTGGGGATGAGCAGTTCTTC.